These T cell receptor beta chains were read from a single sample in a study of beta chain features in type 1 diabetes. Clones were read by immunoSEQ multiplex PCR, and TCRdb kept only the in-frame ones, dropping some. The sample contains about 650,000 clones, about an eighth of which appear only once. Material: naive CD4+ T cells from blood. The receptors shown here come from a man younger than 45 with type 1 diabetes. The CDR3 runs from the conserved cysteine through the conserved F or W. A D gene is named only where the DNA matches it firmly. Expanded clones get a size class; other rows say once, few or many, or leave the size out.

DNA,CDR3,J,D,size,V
TGTGCCAGCAGCCATGGACTTCCGACAGGGGGTGAGCAGTTCTTC,CASSHGLPTGGEQFF,TRBJ2-1,TRBD1,NA,TRBV7-4
TGCAGCGTTGAAGACAGAGGGACAGGTAACACTGAAGCTTTCTTT,CSVEDRGTGNTEAFF,TRBJ1-1,TRBD1,few,TRBV29-1
TGCGCCAGCAGCCGTGGGACTAGCGGGGCTACAGATACGCAGTATTTT,CASSRGTSGATDTQYF,TRBJ2-3,TRBD2,few,TRBV4-3
TGTGCCAGCAGTCCCGCGGCCGGGGGTTACTCCTACGAGCAGTACTTC,CASSPAAGGYSYEQYF,TRBJ2-7,NA,NA,TRBV28
TGCAGCGTTGAGGGGAGGGGGATGAACACTGAAGCTTTCTTT,CSVEGRGMNTEAFF,TRBJ1-1,NA,NA,TRBV29-1
TGCGCCAGCAGTGAACCTGGACTAGCGGGGCCCCGGGGTACGCAGTATTTT,CASSEPGLAGPRGTQYF,TRBJ2-3,TRBD2,once,TRBV10-2
TGCGCCAGCAGCTTCGTAGCGGGGGCTGAGGAGACCCAGTACTTC,CASSFVAGAEETQYF,TRBJ2-5,TRBD2,NA,TRBV5-1
TGTGCCAGCAGCCGAACGGGACAGGGGAGAGAAGAGACCCAGTACTTC,CASSRTGQGREETQYF,TRBJ2-5,TRBD1,NA,TRBV14
TGTGCCAGCAGCTTACGGGGAGGGGACTATGGCTACACCTTC,CASSLRGGDYGYTF,TRBJ1-2,NA,few,TRBV7-2
TGCGCCAGCAGTCAGATCACCGGTGAAGCTTTCTTT,CASSQITGEAFF,TRBJ1-1,NA,few,TRBV23-1
TGTGCCAGCAGCCCGACGGTCTCCTACGAGCAGTACTTC,CASSPTVSYEQYF,TRBJ2-7,NA,NA,TRBV28
TGTGCCAGCAGCCCTCAGCTCACAGGGATTTCCTACGAGCAGTACTTC,CASSPQLTGISYEQYF,TRBJ2-7,NA,few,TRBV7-2
TGTGCCAGTAGGGACAGCACTAACTATGGCTACACCTTC,CASRDSTNYGYTF,TRBJ1-2,NA,few,TRBV19